This record concerns one T cell receptor (beta chain) sequence. This specimen belongs to a study of blood T cell repertoires in COVID-19. Across the study: Acute-phase and convalescent COVID-19 samples originated in the United States, Italy and Spain.

Libraries were prepared by immunoSEQ multiplex PCR; TCRdb keeps only in-frame clonotypes and omits some of them. The data hold about 200,000 clones, with over 75% observed a single time. CDR3 length: 16 amino acids. Per the germline V gene, CDR1 is MNHEY and CDR2 is SVGAGI. After removal of 4 bases from V and 5 bases from J, the junction contained 7 bases not matched to a gene. The sequencing sample was made of peripheral blood. The receptor was isolated from a man in his fifties with COVID-19, enrolled during active disease. This rearrangement joins TRBV6-5 to TRBJ2-2; 10 nucleotides line up with TRBD1. The DNA of the CDR3 is TGTGCCAGCAGTTCGCGACAGGGGGCTTGGACCGGGGAGCTGTTTTTT. This sequence encodes CASSSRQGAWTGELFF.